This T cell receptor (beta chain) was profiled in a study of cytotoxic CD8 clonotypes in ibrutinib-treated CLL. Overall study context: Results showed roughly 25 partial and 2 complete responses; following median 68 months, approximately 14 remained remitted, roughly twelve advanced.

Broader study findings: Sustained-remission and progressing patients diverged in sampling times. Clonality (at baseline) was higher than in age-matched healthy donors and tracked circulating CD8+ T-cell counts.

Data came from immunoSEQ multiplex PCR; TCRdb stores just in-frame clones and leaves some out. The sample includes over 65,000 clones, 79% of them seen just once. This CDR3 has 15 residues. The germline CDR1 and CDR2 sequences are MNHNS and SASEGT. V was clipped by 7 bases and J by 2 bases, with 15 bases between them. The table lists this clone with a few counts. Antigen specificity is unknown. This receptor was taken from a human donor with chronic lymphocytic leukemia. V gene TRBV6-1 combines with J gene TRBJ1-5, with a possible D match to TRBD1 (5 bases). The source material was PBMCs, sampled after 12 months of ibrutinib treatment. CDR3 loop: CASTPRGFGNQPQHF. CDR3 sequence (DNA): TGTGCCAGCACCCCCCGGGGGTTCGGCAATCAGCCCCAGCATTTT.